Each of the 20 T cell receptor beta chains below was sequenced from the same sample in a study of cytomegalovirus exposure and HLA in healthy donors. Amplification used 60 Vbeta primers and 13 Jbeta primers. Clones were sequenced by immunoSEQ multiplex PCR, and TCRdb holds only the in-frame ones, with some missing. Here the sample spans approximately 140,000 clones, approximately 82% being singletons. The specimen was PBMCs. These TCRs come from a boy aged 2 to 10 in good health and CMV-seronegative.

CDR3 loop: CASMGTAYGYTF. The CDR3 nucleotides are TGTGCCAGCATGGGGACAGCCTATGGCTACACCTTC. V gene TRBV2 combines with J gene TRBJ1-2; 7 bases are shared with TRBD1. The germline gives CDR1 SNHLY, CDR2 FYNNEI. This CDR3 has 12 residues. The trim removed 7 bases at V and 4 bases at J, leaving 3 bases unmatched.

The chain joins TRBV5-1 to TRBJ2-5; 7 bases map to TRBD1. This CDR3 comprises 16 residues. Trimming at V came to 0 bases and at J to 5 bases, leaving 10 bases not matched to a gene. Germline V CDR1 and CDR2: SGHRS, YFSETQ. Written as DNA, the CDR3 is TGCGCCAGCAGCTTGGTCCCACAGGGGACGGGGGAGACCCAGTACTTC. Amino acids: CASSLVPQGTGETQYF.

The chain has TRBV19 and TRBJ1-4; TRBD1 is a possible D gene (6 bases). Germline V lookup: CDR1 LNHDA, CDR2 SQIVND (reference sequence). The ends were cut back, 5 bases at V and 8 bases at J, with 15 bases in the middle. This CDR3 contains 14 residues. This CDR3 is CASSSWTASEKLFF. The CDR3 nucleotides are TGTGCCAGTAGTTCCTGGACAGCCTCAGAAAAACTGTTTTTT.

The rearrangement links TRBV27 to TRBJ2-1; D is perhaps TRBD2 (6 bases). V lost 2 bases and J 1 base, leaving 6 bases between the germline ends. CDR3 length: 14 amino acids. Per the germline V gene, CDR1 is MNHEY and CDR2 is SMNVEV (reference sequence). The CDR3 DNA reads TGTGCCAGCAGTTTAGCGGGATCCTACAATGAGCAGTTCTTC. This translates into CASSLAGSYNEQFF.

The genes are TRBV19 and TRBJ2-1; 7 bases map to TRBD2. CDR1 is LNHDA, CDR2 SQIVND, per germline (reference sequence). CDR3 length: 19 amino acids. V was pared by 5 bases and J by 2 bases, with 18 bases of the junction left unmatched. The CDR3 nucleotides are TGTGCCAGTAGTGCCGCTAGCGGCCCTCGTACCCTAACCTACAATGAGCAGTTCTTC. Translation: CASSAASGPRTLTYNEQFF.

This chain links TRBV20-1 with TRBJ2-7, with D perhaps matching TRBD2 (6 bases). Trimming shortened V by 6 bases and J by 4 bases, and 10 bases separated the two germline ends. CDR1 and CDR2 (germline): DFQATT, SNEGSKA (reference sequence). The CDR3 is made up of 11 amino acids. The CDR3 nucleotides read TGCAGTGCGGGGGGAGGATACGAGCAGTACGTC. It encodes CSAGGGYEQYV.

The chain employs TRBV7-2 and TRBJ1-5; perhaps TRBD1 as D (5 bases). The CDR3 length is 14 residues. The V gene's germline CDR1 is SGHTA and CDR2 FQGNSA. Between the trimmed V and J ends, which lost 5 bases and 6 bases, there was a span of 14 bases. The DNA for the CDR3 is TGTGCCAGCAGCGGGAGGGGATTAGGTCAGCCCCAGCATTTT. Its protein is CASSGRGLGQPQHF.

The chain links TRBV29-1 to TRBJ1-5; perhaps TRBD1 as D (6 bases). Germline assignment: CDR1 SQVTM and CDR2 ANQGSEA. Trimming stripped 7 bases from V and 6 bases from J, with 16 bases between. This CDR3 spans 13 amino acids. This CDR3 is CSAMTGPRQPQHF. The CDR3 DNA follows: TGCAGCGCAATGACAGGCCCCCGTCAGCCCCAGCATTTT.

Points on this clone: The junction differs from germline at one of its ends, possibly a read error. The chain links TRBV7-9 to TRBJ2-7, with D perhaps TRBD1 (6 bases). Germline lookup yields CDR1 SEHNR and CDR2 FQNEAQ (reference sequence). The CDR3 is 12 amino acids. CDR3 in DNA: TGTTCCAGCAGTCTAGGGGGTTACGAGCAGTACTTC. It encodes CSSSLGGYEQYF.

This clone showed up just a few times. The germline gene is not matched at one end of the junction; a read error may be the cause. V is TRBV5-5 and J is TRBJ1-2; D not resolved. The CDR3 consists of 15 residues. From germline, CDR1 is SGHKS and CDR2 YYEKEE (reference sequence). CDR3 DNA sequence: TGTGCCAGCAGCTTGGACTATTTGCGGCTACTTGGATCAGCCTTC. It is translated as CASSLDYLRLLGSAF.

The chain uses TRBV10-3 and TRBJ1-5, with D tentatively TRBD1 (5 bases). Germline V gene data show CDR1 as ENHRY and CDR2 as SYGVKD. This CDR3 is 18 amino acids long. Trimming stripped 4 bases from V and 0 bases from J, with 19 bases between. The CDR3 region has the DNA TGTGCCATCAGTGGCAAGGGGCCAGGGCTAGATAGCAATCAGCCCCAGCATTTT. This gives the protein CAISGKGPGLDSNQPQHF.

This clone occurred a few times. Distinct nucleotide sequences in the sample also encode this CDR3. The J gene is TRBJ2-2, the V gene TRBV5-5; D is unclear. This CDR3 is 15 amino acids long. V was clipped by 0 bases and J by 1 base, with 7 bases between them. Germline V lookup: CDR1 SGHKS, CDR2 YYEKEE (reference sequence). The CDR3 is CASSLAAGNTGELFF. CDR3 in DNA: TGTGCCAGCAGCTTGGCAGCAGGGAACACCGGGGAGCTGTTTTTT. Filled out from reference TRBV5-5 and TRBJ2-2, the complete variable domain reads DAGVTQSPTHLIKTRGQQVTLRCSPISGHKSVSWYQQVLGQGPQFIFQYYEKEERGRGNFPDRFSARQFPNYSSELNVNALLLGDSALYLCASSLAAGNTGELFFGEGSRLTVL.

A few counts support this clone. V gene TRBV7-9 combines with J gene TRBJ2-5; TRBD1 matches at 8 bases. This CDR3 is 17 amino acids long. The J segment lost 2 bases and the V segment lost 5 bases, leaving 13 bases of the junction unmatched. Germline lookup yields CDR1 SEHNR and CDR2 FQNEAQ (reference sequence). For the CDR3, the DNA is TGTGCCAGCAGCCGAAATACAGGGGGTCCCCTGCAAGAGACCCAGTACTTC. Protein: CASSRNTGGPLQETQYF.

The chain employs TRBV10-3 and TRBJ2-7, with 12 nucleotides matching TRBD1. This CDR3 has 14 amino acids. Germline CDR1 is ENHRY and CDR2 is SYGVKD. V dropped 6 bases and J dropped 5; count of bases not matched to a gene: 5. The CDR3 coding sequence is TGTGCCATCAGGTTGGGACAGGGGGCGAACGAGCAGTACTTC. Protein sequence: CAIRLGQGANEQYF.

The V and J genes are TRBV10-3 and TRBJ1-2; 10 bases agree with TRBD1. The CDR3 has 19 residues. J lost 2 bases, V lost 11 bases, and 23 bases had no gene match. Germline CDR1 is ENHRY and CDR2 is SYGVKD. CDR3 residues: CAATVANRAGGQGNYGYTF. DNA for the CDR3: TGTGCCGCAACGGTCGCAAACCGGGCCGGGGGACAGGGGAACTATGGCTACACCTTC.

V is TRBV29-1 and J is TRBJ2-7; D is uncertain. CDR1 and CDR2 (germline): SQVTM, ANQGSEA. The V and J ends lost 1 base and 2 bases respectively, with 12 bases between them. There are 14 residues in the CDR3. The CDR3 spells CSVEADSPAYEQYF. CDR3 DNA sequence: TGCAGCGTTGAAGCTGACTCTCCAGCCTACGAGCAGTACTTC.

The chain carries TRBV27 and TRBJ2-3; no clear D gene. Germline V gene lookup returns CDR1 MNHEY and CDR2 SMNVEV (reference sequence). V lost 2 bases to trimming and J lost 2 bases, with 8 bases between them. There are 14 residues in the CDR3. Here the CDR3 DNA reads TGTGCCAGCAGTTTAGAGGTCCCCACAGATACGCAGTATTTT. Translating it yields CASSLEVPTDTQYF.

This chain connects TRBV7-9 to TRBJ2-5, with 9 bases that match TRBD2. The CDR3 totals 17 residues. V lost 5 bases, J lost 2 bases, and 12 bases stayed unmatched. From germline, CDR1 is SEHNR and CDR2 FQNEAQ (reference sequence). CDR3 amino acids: CASSPVGASGEQETQYF. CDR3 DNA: TGTGCCAGCAGCCCGGTGGGGGCTAGCGGGGAACAAGAGACCCAGTACTTC.

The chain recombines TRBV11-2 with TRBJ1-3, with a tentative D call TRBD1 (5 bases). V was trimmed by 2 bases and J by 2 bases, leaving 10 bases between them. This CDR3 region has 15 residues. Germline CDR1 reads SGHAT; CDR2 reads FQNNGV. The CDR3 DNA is TGTGCCAGCAGCTTATCATGGGGGGCTGGAAACACCATATATTTT. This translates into CASSLSWGAGNTIYF.

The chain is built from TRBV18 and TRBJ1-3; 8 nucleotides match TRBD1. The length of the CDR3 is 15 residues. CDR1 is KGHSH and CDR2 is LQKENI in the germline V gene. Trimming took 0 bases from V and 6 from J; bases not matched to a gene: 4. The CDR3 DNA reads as TGTGCCAGCTCACCACCGACAGGGGTGGCAAACACCATATATTTT. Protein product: CASSPPTGVANTIYF.